This T cell receptor beta chain was sequenced for a study of CD8 T cells in ankylosing spondylitis. Study results and limitations: Ankylosing spondylitis blood appeared to carry a characteristic TCR beta motif of several highly homologous variants. Certain motif variants had earlier been reported in reactive arthritis synovial fluid and blood.

Of note for this clonotype: Its target is unknown.

CDR3 size: 13 residues. Via MiXCR, TCRdb re-called the 5' RACE reads, giving one row per CDR3 protein. The repertoire holds 650,000 to 800,000 distinct CDR3 sequences, with 19% as singletons. The specimen sequenced was blood, either unsorted or a sorted T cell fraction (not recorded which). J is TRBJ1-1 and V is TRBV12-2. TRBV12-2 is labeled a pseudogene. The TCR originated in a male donor with ankylosing spondylitis. CDR3 residues: CASRLGLSTEAFF. Written as DNA, the CDR3 is TGTGCAAGTCGCTTAGGACTGAGCACTGAAGCTTTCTTT.